These T cell receptor beta chains were read from a single sample in a study of beta chain features in type 1 diabetes. Data came from immunoSEQ multiplex PCR; TCRdb stores just in-frame clones and leaves some out. This table has 600,000 or so clones, about 14% appearing once. Sequencing input: naive CD4+ T cells from blood. These receptors all stem from a man aged 18 to 29 with type 1 diabetes. The CDR3 runs from the conserved cysteine through the conserved F or W. Each record gives: D gene, J gene, clone size, V gene, CDR3 DNA, CDR3 protein. A D gene is named only where the DNA matches it firmly. Expanded clones are given a class, and other clones once, few, many or no size at all.

d_gene: NA; j_gene: TRBJ1-4; abundance: few; v_gene: TRBV29-1; CDR3nt: TGCAGCGTTGAAGGGGGAGGGTACGCCCGGGGGAAACTGTTTTTT; CDR3aa: CSVEGGGYARGKLFF
d_gene: NA; j_gene: TRBJ1-1; abundance: NA; v_gene: TRBV7-2; CDR3nt: TGTGCCAGCAGCTTTCGATACGGGGGGACTGAAGCTTTCTTT; CDR3aa: CASSFRYGGTEAFF
d_gene: TRBD2; j_gene: TRBJ2-3; abundance: few; v_gene: TRBV9; CDR3nt: TGTGCCAGCAGCGTAGAAACCGGGACTAGCAAAGATACGCAGTATTTT; CDR3aa: CASSVETGTSKDTQYF
d_gene: TRBD2; j_gene: TRBJ2-4; abundance: NA; v_gene: TRBV7-2; CDR3nt: TGTGCCAGCAGCCCCTTGACTAGCGGATTCGGAAACATTCAGTACTTC; CDR3aa: CASSPLTSGFGNIQYF
d_gene: NA; j_gene: TRBJ1-6; abundance: NA; v_gene: TRBV23-1; CDR3nt: TGCGCCAGCAGTCAATCGGTCTGCATCTCACCCCTCCACTTT; CDR3aa: CASSQSVCISPLHF
d_gene: NA; j_gene: TRBJ1-1; abundance: NA; v_gene: TRBV7-9; CDR3nt: TGTGCCAGCAGCTTAGGACTTTCCGGGACTGAAGCTTTCTTT; CDR3aa: CASSLGLSGTEAFF
d_gene: TRBD2; j_gene: TRBJ2-3; abundance: NA; v_gene: TRBV15; CDR3nt: TGTGCCACCAGCGGGAGGGGTACAGATACGCAGTATTTT; CDR3aa: CATSGRGTDTQYF
d_gene: NA; j_gene: TRBJ2-2; abundance: few; v_gene: TRBV30; CDR3nt: TGTGCCTGGAGGAGGGGTTTGACCGGGGAGCTGTTTTTT; CDR3aa: CAWRRGLTGELFF
d_gene: TRBD1; j_gene: TRBJ1-2; abundance: NA; v_gene: TRBV30; CDR3nt: TGTGCCTGGAGCGGACAGGGTGACAGTGGCTACACCTTC; CDR3aa: CAWSGQGDSGYTF
d_gene: NA; j_gene: TRBJ2-7; abundance: few; v_gene: TRBV30; CDR3nt: TGTGCCTGGAACACAGGGTTATCCTACGAGCAGTACTTC; CDR3aa: CAWNTGLSYEQYF
d_gene: TRBD1; j_gene: TRBJ1-6; abundance: NA; v_gene: TRBV7-2; CDR3nt: TGTGCCAGCAGCCAGGGGGCTTTGACACCCCTCCACTTT; CDR3aa: CASSQGALTPLHF
d_gene: NA; j_gene: TRBJ1-1; abundance: few; v_gene: TRBV9; CDR3nt: TGTGCCAGCAGCCCGACGGGGGGAAACACTGAAGCTTTCTTT; CDR3aa: CASSPTGGNTEAFF
d_gene: NA; j_gene: TRBJ1-2; abundance: NA; v_gene: TRBV5-6; CDR3nt: TGTGCCAGCAGCGCCACGGGTCCCTATGGCTACACCTTC; CDR3aa: CASSATGPYGYTF
d_gene: NA; j_gene: TRBJ2-7; abundance: few; v_gene: TRBV10-3; CDR3nt: TGTGCCATCAGGACCACAGGTACCGAGCAGTACTTC; CDR3aa: CAIRTTGTEQYF
d_gene: NA; j_gene: TRBJ2-7; abundance: few; v_gene: TRBV5-1; CDR3nt: TGCGCCAGCAGCTTGTTTCTGACTACAACCTACGAGCAGTACTTC; CDR3aa: CASSLFLTTTYEQYF
d_gene: TRBD2; j_gene: TRBJ2-7; abundance: few; v_gene: TRBV4-2; CDR3nt: TGTGCCAGCGGGACTATCAGCTCCTACGAGCAGTACTTC; CDR3aa: CASGTISSYEQYF
d_gene: TRBD2; j_gene: TRBJ2-7; abundance: NA; v_gene: TRBV9; CDR3nt: TGTGCCAGCAGTTTCACCGGGACTAGCGGGAACGAGCAGTACTTC; CDR3aa: CASSFTGTSGNEQYF
d_gene: NA; j_gene: TRBJ2-1; abundance: few; v_gene: TRBV2; CDR3nt: TGTGCCAGCAGTGACGTCGGTGCCTACAATGAGCAGTTCTTC; CDR3aa: CASSDVGAYNEQFF
d_gene: NA; j_gene: TRBJ2-7; abundance: NA; v_gene: TRBV15; CDR3nt: TGTGCCACCAGCAGAGATTCCGGGCTCTACGAGCAGTACTTC; CDR3aa: CATSRDSGLYEQYF
d_gene: TRBD2; j_gene: TRBJ2-7; abundance: few; v_gene: TRBV6-1; CDR3nt: TGTGCCAGCAGTGAAGGACTAGCGGGGTACGAGCAGTACTTC; CDR3aa: CASSEGLAGYEQYF
d_gene: NA; j_gene: TRBJ2-3; abundance: once; v_gene: TRBV7-9; CDR3nt: TGTGCCAGCAGCTTAGGACTAGTAGTCGGGCAGTATTTT; CDR3aa: CASSLGLVVGQYF
d_gene: TRBD2; j_gene: TRBJ2-2; abundance: few; v_gene: TRBV5-4; CDR3nt: TGTGCCAGCAGCCCCGGGACTAGCGGGTCAAACACCGGGGAGCTGTTTTTT; CDR3aa: CASSPGTSGSNTGELFF
d_gene: NA; j_gene: TRBJ2-1; abundance: few; v_gene: TRBV5-1; CDR3nt: TGCGCCAGCAGCGCGGACGGGGCCTACAATGAGCAGTTCTTC; CDR3aa: CASSADGAYNEQFF
d_gene: NA; j_gene: TRBJ2-7; abundance: NA; v_gene: TRBV9; CDR3nt: TGTGCCAGCAGCCCGACCCTACTGCCCTACGAGCAGTACTTC; CDR3aa: CASSPTLLPYEQYF
d_gene: TRBD1; j_gene: TRBJ1-1; abundance: NA; v_gene: TRBV29-1; CDR3nt: TGCAGCGCCACGGGACAGGGAGTAGGGTACACTGAAGCTTTCTTT; CDR3aa: CSATGQGVGYTEAFF
d_gene: TRBD2; j_gene: TRBJ2-5; abundance: NA; v_gene: TRBV29-1; CDR3nt: TGCAGCGTGGGGACTAGGTTGGCGGAGACCCAGTACTTC; CDR3aa: CSVGTRLAETQYF
d_gene: NA; j_gene: TRBJ1-1; abundance: few; v_gene: TRBV2; CDR3nt: TGTGCCAGCAGGAAGGACAGCCTCCCGACCACTGAAGCTTTCTTT; CDR3aa: CASRKDSLPTTEAFF
d_gene: NA; j_gene: TRBJ2-3; abundance: NA; v_gene: TRBV25-1; CDR3nt: TGTGCCAGCAGTGTAGGAAGCAGGGCCACAGATACGCAGTATTTT; CDR3aa: CASSVGSRATDTQYF
d_gene: TRBD1; j_gene: TRBJ2-4; abundance: few; v_gene: TRBV27; CDR3nt: TGTGCCAGCCGAGGGACAGGGAAAAACATTCAGTACTTC; CDR3aa: CASRGTGKNIQYF
d_gene: NA; j_gene: TRBJ2-5; abundance: few; v_gene: TRBV5-1; CDR3nt: TGCGCCAGCAGCTGGACTACTACCCACCAAGAGACCCAGTACTTC; CDR3aa: CASSWTTTHQETQYF
d_gene: TRBD1; j_gene: TRBJ2-1; abundance: NA; v_gene: TRBV27; CDR3nt: TGTGCCAGCAGAAGTACCGGGACAGGGGACCACAATGAGCAGTTCTTC; CDR3aa: CASRSTGTGDHNEQFF
d_gene: TRBD1; j_gene: TRBJ2-1; abundance: NA; v_gene: TRBV9; CDR3nt: TGTGCCAGCAGCCCCCGGGGACAGTCCTCCTACAATGAGCAGTTCTTC; CDR3aa: CASSPRGQSSYNEQFF
d_gene: TRBD2; j_gene: TRBJ2-5; abundance: few; v_gene: TRBV6-5; CDR3nt: TGTGCCAGCAGTCGGGGGGTGGCCCAGGAGACCCAGTACTTC; CDR3aa: CASSRGVAQETQYF
d_gene: NA; j_gene: TRBJ1-5; abundance: few; v_gene: TRBV28; CDR3nt: TGTGCCAGCAGGCGACCCAATCAGCCCCAGCATTTT; CDR3aa: CASRRPNQPQHF
d_gene: TRBD1; j_gene: TRBJ2-7; abundance: few; v_gene: TRBV7-3; CDR3nt: TGTGCCAGCAGCTTAGGACAGGGGGCCATTTACGAGCAGTACTTC; CDR3aa: CASSLGQGAIYEQYF
d_gene: TRBD1; j_gene: TRBJ1-4; abundance: NA; v_gene: TRBV10-2; CDR3nt: TGCGCCAGCAGGGATTCGGGACAGGGGAACGAAAAACTGTTTTTT; CDR3aa: CASRDSGQGNEKLFF
d_gene: NA; j_gene: TRBJ1-1; abundance: few; v_gene: TRBV9; CDR3nt: TGTGCCAGCAGCGTAGTTGGACCATCTGAAGCTTTCTTT; CDR3aa: CASSVVGPSEAFF
d_gene: NA; j_gene: TRBJ2-3; abundance: NA; v_gene: TRBV5-1; CDR3nt: TGCGCCAGCAGCTTGGCCCGCGGCGGGCGCACAGATACGCAGTATTTT; CDR3aa: CASSLARGGRTDTQYF
d_gene: NA; j_gene: TRBJ2-7; abundance: few; v_gene: TRBV4-1; CDR3nt: TGCGCCAGCAGCCAAGATGAGAGTAGGGGGGACGAGCAGTACTTC; CDR3aa: CASSQDESRGDEQYF
d_gene: NA; j_gene: TRBJ1-1; abundance: NA; v_gene: TRBV30; CDR3nt: TGTGCCTGGAGTGTGGCAGGCCAACATGAGAACACTGAAGCTTTCTTT; CDR3aa: CAWSVAGQHENTEAFF
d_gene: NA; j_gene: TRBJ2-5; abundance: NA; v_gene: TRBV7-7; CDR3nt: TGTGCTAGCAGCTTGCCTCCCCAAGAGACCCAGTACTTC; CDR3aa: CASSLPPQETQYF
d_gene: TRBD2; j_gene: TRBJ2-7; abundance: NA; v_gene: TRBV4-1; CDR3nt: TGCGCCAGCAGCCAAGAGTCCCCCAGAGGGACTAGCGGGGTCCACGAGCAGTACTTC; CDR3aa: CASSQESPRGTSGVHEQYF
d_gene: NA; j_gene: TRBJ2-6; abundance: NA; v_gene: TRBV19; CDR3nt: TGTGCCAGTAGTATGGACAGCTCTGGGGCCAACGTCCTGACTTTC; CDR3aa: CASSMDSSGANVLTF
d_gene: NA; j_gene: TRBJ1-5; abundance: few; v_gene: TRBV5-4; CDR3nt: TGTGCCAGCAGCTTGGGGGGGGCAGGTCAGCCCCAGCATTTT; CDR3aa: CASSLGGAGQPQHF
d_gene: TRBD2; j_gene: TRBJ2-4; abundance: few; v_gene: TRBV9; CDR3nt: TGTGCCAGCTCCCCGGGGGGGAACATTCAGTACTTC; CDR3aa: CASSPGGNIQYF
d_gene: TRBD1; j_gene: TRBJ1-5; abundance: NA; v_gene: TRBV4-3; CDR3nt: TGCGCCAGCAGCCAAGATCGGGGGACAGGCAGTCAGCCCCAGCATTTT; CDR3aa: CASSQDRGTGSQPQHF
d_gene: NA; j_gene: TRBJ1-2; abundance: few; v_gene: TRBV9; CDR3nt: TGTGCCAGCAGCGTAGTGGAGAACTATGGCTACACCTTC; CDR3aa: CASSVVENYGYTF
d_gene: NA; j_gene: TRBJ2-3; abundance: NA; v_gene: TRBV6-5; CDR3nt: TGTGCAACGCGGGGATACAGCACAGATACGCAGTATTTT; CDR3aa: CATRGYSTDTQYF
d_gene: TRBD1; j_gene: TRBJ1-2; abundance: NA; v_gene: TRBV4-1; CDR3nt: TGCGCCAGCAGCCAGGGACAGGGAGTATATGGCTACACCTTC; CDR3aa: CASSQGQGVYGYTF
d_gene: TRBD1; j_gene: TRBJ1-2; abundance: NA; v_gene: TRBV7-9; CDR3nt: TGTGCCAGCAGCTTACAGGGGGATGGCTACACCTTC; CDR3aa: CASSLQGDGYTF
d_gene: TRBD1; j_gene: TRBJ2-7; abundance: NA; v_gene: TRBV28; CDR3nt: TGTGCCAGCACCCCGGGACAGGGAACGGGGCAGTACTTC; CDR3aa: CASTPGQGTGQYF
d_gene: TRBD2; j_gene: TRBJ2-1; abundance: few; v_gene: TRBV9; CDR3nt: TGTGCCAGCAGCGTACGACTAGCGGGGCTGAACAATGAGCAGTTCTTC; CDR3aa: CASSVRLAGLNNEQFF
d_gene: NA; j_gene: TRBJ1-2; abundance: few; v_gene: TRBV6-1; CDR3nt: TGTGCCAGCAGTGAATCCGGGACACCTATATATCGGGATGGCTACACCTTC; CDR3aa: CASSESGTPIYRDGYTF
d_gene: TRBD1; j_gene: TRBJ2-6; abundance: few; v_gene: TRBV30; CDR3nt: TGTGCCTCCCCGGGACAGCACTCTGGGGCCAACGTCCTGACTTTC; CDR3aa: CASPGQHSGANVLTF
d_gene: TRBD2; j_gene: TRBJ2-7; abundance: few; v_gene: TRBV11-2; CDR3nt: TGTGCCAGCAGCGGCAGGACTAGCGGGAGGATCAGTGGATACGAGCAGTACTTC; CDR3aa: CASSGRTSGRISGYEQYF